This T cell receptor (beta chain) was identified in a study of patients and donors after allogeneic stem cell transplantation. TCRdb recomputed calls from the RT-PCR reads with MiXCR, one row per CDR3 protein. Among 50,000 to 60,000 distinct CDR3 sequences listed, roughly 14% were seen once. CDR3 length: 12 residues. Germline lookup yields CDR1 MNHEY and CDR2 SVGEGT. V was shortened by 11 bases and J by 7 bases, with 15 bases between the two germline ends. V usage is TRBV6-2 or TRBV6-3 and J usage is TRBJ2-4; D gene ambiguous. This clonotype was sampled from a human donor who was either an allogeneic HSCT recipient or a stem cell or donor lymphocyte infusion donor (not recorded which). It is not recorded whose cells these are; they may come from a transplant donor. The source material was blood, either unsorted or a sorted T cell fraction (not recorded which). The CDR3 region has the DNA TGTGCCCTCGTTGAGAGGCCGAACATTCAGTACTTC. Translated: CALVERPNIQYF.